This T cell receptor beta chain stems from a study of PD-1 blockade in classical Hodgkin lymphoma (dated by TCRdb to 2020 to 2022). With regard to the full study: Nivolumab dosing was 3 mg/kg intravenously every 2 weeks, continuing until either disease progression or unacceptable toxicity. The study used CyTOF and TCR beta sequencing to define a peripheral blood immune signature of response to PD-1 blockade in classical Hodgkin lymphoma.

The time point label, as the study defines it: cycle 4 day 1 (C4D1), after more than five weeks of nivolumab. Every trial patient had relapsed after autologous stem cell transplantation, and cohorts A, B and C differed in prior brentuximab vedotin exposure. The trial cohort was composed of about 53 patients with relapsed/refractory classical Hodgkin lymphoma, for whom complete response, partial response or progressive disease was recorded as best overall response. In the multi-cohort phase II CheckMate 205 trial, trial patients received single-agent nivolumab. An independent review committee assessed best overall response by applying the 2007 International Working Group response criteria. Trial PBMCs were collected just before the start of nivolumab (C1D1) and during therapy at cycle 2 day 1 and cycle 4 day 1. Peripheral blood was collected in 8 mL Vacutainer Cell Preparation Tubes, from which PBMCs were isolated by centrifugation and then cryopreserved.

The Qiagen DNeasy kit was used to extract genomic DNA from unsorted PBMCs and from the negatively selected CD4+ and CD8+ fractions. Amplification of TCR beta CDR3 regions was done by immunoSEQ multiplex PCR with primers that anneal to V and J segments. A synthetic immune receptor repertoire was used to minimize amplification bias, and any residual bias was removed computationally once sequencing was done. Per the source publication's procedure: Custom Python scripts were used to quantify repertoire diversity as the Shannon entropy index. The unsorted, CD4+ and CD8+ repertoires were each analyzed separately, with the exception of combined analyses, where CD4+ and CD8+ sequences were merged in silico. Clonal expansion was defined as a frequency increase of at least 2-fold after treatment compared with C1D1, and clones undetected at baseline were assigned a pseudocount of 0.5. Clones with 0 or 1 copy at C1D1 were defined as singleton clones, while clones with 2 or more copies were defined as non-singleton clones. Clones expanded in unsorted samples were labelled as CD4+, CD8+ or unknown by matching protein sequences in sorted samples from the same patient. Diversity changes from C1D1 to C4D1 were tested in paired samples using Wilcoxon tests. The clones in this table, taken by TCRdb from immuneACCESS, are in-frame only. Not every clone is retained; where verified, under half of the shortfall comes from an unresolved V gene, and the cause of the rest is unknown. V, J and clone size are taken as reported in that table, and D and trimming were inferred from the DNA itself. The table for this sample lists fewer than 55,000 clones; roughly three quarters of them were counted only once. The top ten clones comprise about 20% of the sample.

About this clone: Its binding antigen is unknown. No clone much larger than this one lies a single base away; base qualities are absent. The same CDR3 arises from other DNA sequences in this sample as well.

The CDR3 starts with the cysteine, ends with the phenylalanine, and has 16 residues. Here the CDR3 DNA is all that survives: 48 bases in frame from base 1. CDR1 and CDR2 were assigned from the germline V gene as KGHSH and LQKENI. After removal of 1 base from V and 0 bases from J, the junction retains 1 base not matched to a gene. Results and caveats for the whole study, not just this receptor: Baseline TCR diversity was reported to be lower in newly diagnosed patients than in healthy donors and to be lower still in relapsed/refractory patients. Lower diversity was seen in patients whose nivolumab began less than 1 year after ASCT, and these patients were left out of later analyses so that immune reconstitution would not confound the results. A significant rise by C4D1 was seen in CD4+ but not CD8+ TCR diversity (p=0.0027 vs p=0.16), with the rise being most apparent in complete responders (p=0.02). The study covered only a single clinical trial cohort, and the causes of the repertoire differences, possibly disease activity or prior therapy, were still not defined. Trial patients with a complete response had baseline diversity similar to that of newly diagnosed patients, while partial responders and progressors had significantly lower diversity.

The specimen comprised peripheral blood mononuclear cells (PBMCs), sampled before the fourth cycle of nivolumab. The rearranged chain carries TRBV18 and TRBJ2-4; TRBD1 fits 9 bases in the junction. This clonotype originated in a human donor with classical Hodgkin lymphoma. The DNA is as follows: TGTGCCAGCTCACCACGGGACAGGGTAGCCAAAAACATTCAGTACTTC. The translation is CASSPRDRVAKNIQYF.